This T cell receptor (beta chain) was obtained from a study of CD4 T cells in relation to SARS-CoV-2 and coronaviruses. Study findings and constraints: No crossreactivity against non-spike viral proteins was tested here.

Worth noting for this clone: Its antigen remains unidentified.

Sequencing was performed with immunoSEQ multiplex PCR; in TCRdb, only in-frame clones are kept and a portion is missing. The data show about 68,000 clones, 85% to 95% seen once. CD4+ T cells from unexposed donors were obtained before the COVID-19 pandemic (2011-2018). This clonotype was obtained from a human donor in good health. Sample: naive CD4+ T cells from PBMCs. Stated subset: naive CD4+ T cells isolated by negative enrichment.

CDR3 in DNA: TGTGCCAGCAGCCAATCTCCCCGCGATACGCAGTATTTT. Translation gives CASSQSPRDTQYF. The chain carries TRBV3-1 (or the pseudogene TRBV3-2) and TRBJ2-3; no definite D call. Germline CDR1 LGHDT, CDR2 YNNKEL (reference sequence). The CDR3 is 13 amino acids. V dropped 2 bases and J dropped 6 bases, with 9 bases sitting between them.